This is a list of T cell receptor beta chains from one sample in a study of T cell changes during pregnancy in multiple sclerosis. Sequencing was performed with immunoSEQ multiplex PCR; in TCRdb, only in-frame clones are kept and a portion is missing. The sample consists of approximately 70,000 clones, 91% of them appearing once. The specimen comprised peripheral blood, sampled in the third trimester of pregnancy. These receptors all stem from a female donor in good health, enrolled as a control in a pregnancy study. The conserved cysteine and the conserved F or W are not part of the CDR3 here.

TRBV6-5	TRBJ1-5	ASRGPQGSNQPQH
TRBV6-5	TRBJ2-7	ASIKAGQGGDEQY
TRBV6-5	TRBJ1-1	ASRQATANTEAF
TRBV7-2	TRBJ2-1	ASSPRTGTSSYNEQF
TRBV6-5	TRBJ1-1	ASSFAPQGRNTEAF
TRBV11-2	TRBJ1-6	ASSPTGQGNSPLH
TRBV28	TRBJ2-7	ASSLQGPEQY
TRBV19	TRBJ2-7	ASSIRHPYEQY
TRBV4-2	TRBJ2-5	ASSQALAGTETQY
TRBV28	TRBJ1-1	ASSRRDTNQAF
TRBV7-9	TRBJ2-5	ASSVGSRDQETQY
TRBV19	TRBJ2-7	ASSMGQLITYEQY
TRBV5-1	TRBJ1-5	ASSLSPTGTSNQPQH
TRBV7-9	TRBJ2-3	ASSLAGGTDTQY
TRBV5-6	TRBJ1-5	ASSIRGAISNQPQH
TRBV5-1	TRBJ2-7	ASSLYGAGGVY
TRBV7-2	TRBJ2-7	ASSPTGIGEQY
TRBV7-9	TRBJ1-5	ASRPDRADQPQH
TRBV7-2	TRBJ1-1	ASSLVGGGRNTEAF
TRBV6-6	TRBJ2-7	ASSLTGGPAYEQY
TRBV2	TRBJ2-5	ASCGQGLETQY
TRBV7-2	TRBJ2-3	ASSPNAGAAGTDTQY
TRBV5-1	TRBJ1-1	ASSLVTGGVGNTEAF
TRBV30	TRBJ1-5	AWGVTGGYQPQH
TRBV4-2	TRBJ2-2	ASSQGGGWGGEGSGELF
TRBV19	TRBJ1-6	ASSKRTDSSYMNSPLH
TRBV10-1	TRBJ2-3	ASSDIGTSTDTQY
TRBV28	TRBJ1-3	ASSTGLSNTIY
TRBV6-5	TRBJ1-1	ASSYDARGNTEAF
TRBV6-5	TRBJ1-1	ASSRGRWTEAF
TRBV29-1	TRBJ1-1	SVWESTEAF
TRBV4-3	TRBJ2-7	ASSQASGDTYEQY
TRBV2	TRBJ1-6	ATMRDSNSPLH
TRBV5-1	TRBJ1-3	ASSQGRDWQGNTIY
TRBV18	TRBJ2-1	ASSLGLAGGLLYNEQF
TRBV28	TRBJ1-6	ASSVRQNLRNSPLH
TRBV5-4	TRBJ2-1	ASSWGQGPSYNEQF
TRBV6-1	TRBJ2-1	ASSDGRQGIYEQF
TRBV2	TRBJ1-1	ASSEGAVLGTEAF
TRBV27	TRBJ2-1	ASSLWSGGGYNEQF